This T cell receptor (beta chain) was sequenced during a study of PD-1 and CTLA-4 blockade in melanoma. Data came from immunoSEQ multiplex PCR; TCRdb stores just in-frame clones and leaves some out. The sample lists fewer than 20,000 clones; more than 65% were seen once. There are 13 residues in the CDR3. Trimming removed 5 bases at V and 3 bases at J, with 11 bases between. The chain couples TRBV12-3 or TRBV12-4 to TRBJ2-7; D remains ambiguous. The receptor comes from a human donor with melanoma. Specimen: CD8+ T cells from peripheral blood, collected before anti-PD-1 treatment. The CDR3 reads CASSGIKGYEQYF. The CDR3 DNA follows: TGTGCCAGCAGTGGAATTAAGGGCTACGAGCAGTACTTC.